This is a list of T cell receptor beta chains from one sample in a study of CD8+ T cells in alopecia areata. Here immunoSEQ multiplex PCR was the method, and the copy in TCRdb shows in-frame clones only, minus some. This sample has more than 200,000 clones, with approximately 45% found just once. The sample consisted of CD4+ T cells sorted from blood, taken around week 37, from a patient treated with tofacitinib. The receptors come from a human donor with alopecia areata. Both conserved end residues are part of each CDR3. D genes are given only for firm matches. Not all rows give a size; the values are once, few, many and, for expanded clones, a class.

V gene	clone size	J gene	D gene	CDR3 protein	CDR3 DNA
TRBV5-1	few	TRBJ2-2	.	CASSLVLGDTGELFF	TGCGCCAGCAGCTTGGTACTCGGGGACACCGGGGAGCTGTTTTTT
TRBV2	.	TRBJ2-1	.	CASRLDRYNEQFF	TGTGCCAGCAGGCTGGACCGATACAATGAGCAGTTCTTC
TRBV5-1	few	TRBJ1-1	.	CASSLAVRGTEAFF	TGCGCCAGCAGCTTGGCGGTTAGAGGGACTGAAGCTTTCTTT
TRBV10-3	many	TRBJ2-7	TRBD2	CAIRPDNSRTSPAGEQYF	TGTGCCATCAGACCTGACAATTCGAGGACTAGCCCAGCCGGGGAGCAGTACTTC
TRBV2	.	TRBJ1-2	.	CASSYRGNYGYTF	TGTGCCAGCAGTTATCGGGGAAACTATGGCTACACCTTC
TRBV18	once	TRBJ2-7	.	CASAPHPYEQYF	TGTGCCAGCGCCCCTCACCCCTACGAGCAGTACTTC
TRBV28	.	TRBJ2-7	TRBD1	CASSPTGGPTDEQYF	TGTGCCAGCAGTCCCACAGGGGGCCCCACTGACGAGCAGTACTTC
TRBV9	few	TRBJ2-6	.	CASSVEGSGANVLTF	TGTGCCAGCAGCGTAGAGGGGTCTGGGGCCAACGTCCTGACTTTC
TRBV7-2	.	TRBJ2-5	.	CASSFRSYQETQYF	TGTGCCAGCAGCTTCCGATCGTACCAAGAGACCCAGTACTTC
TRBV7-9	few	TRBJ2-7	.	CASSPDANEQYF	TGTGCCAGCAGCCCGGACGCTAACGAGCAGTACTTC
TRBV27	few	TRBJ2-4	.	CASSSGGLSKNIQYF	TGTGCCAGCAGTTCCGGGGGGCTATCCAAAAACATTCAGTACTTC
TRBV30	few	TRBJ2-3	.	CAWSAGGGATDTQYF	TGTGCCTGGAGTGCGGGTGGAGGGGCCACAGATACGCAGTATTTT
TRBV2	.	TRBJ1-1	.	CASYTGTWGNTEAFF	TGTGCCAGCTACACAGGGACTTGGGGTAACACTGAAGCTTTCTTT
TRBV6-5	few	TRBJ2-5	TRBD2	CASSWGLEGTQYF	TGTGCCAGCAGCTGGGGACTAGAAGGGACCCAGTACTTC
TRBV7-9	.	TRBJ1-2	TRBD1	CASSPGQPRPYTF	TGTGCCAGCAGCCCGGGACAGCCGAGGCCCTACACCTTC
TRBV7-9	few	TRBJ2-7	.	CASSPTTVKERQYF	TGTGCCAGCAGTCCAACGACAGTTAAGGAGCGGCAGTACTTC
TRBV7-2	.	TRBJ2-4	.	CASSSRLGDKNIQYF	TGTGCCAGCAGCTCGCGCCTGGGGGACAAAAACATTCAGTACTTC
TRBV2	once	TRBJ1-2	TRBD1	CASSEDRGGYGYTF	TGTGCCAGCAGTGAGGACAGGGGAGGCTATGGCTACACCTTC
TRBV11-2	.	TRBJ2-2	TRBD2	CASSFRLAGRTGELFF	TGTGCCAGCAGCTTCCGTTTAGCGGGTCGAACCGGGGAGCTGTTTTTT
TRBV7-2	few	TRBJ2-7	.	CASSRSYEQYF	TGTGCCAGCAGCCGCTCCTACGAGCAGTACTTC
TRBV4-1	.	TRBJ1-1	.	CASSPQEGGLAFF	TGCGCCAGCAGCCCGCAGGAGGGGGGGCTAGCTTTCTTT
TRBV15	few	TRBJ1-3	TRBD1	CATSRELVGQPGNTIYF	TGTGCCACCAGCAGAGAACTCGTGGGACAGCCTGGAAACACCATATATTTT
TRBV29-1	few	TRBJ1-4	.	CSVDEAGEKLFF	TGCAGCGTTGACGAGGCGGGTGAAAAACTGTTTTTT
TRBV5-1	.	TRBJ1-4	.	CASSLYARNEKLFF	TGCGCCAGCAGCTTGTATGCAAGAAATGAAAAACTGTTTTTT
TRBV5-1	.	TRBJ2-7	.	CASSLGWPSYEQYF	TGCGCCAGCAGCTTGGGTTGGCCCTCCTACGAGCAGTACTTC
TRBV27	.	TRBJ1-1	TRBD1	CASKGGRGTEAFF	TGTGCCAGCAAAGGGGGCCGGGGCACTGAAGCTTTCTTT
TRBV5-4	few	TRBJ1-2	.	CASSLVRGREGGYTF	TGTGCCAGCAGCTTGGTACGGGGCAGGGAGGGTGGCTACACCTTC
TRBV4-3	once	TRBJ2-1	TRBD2	CASSQEGGLATRHNEQFF	TGCGCCAGCAGCCAAGAGGGGGGACTAGCGACGCGCCACAATGAGCAGTTCTTC
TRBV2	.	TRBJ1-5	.	CASSWGDRNQPQHF	TGTGCCAGCAGTTGGGGGGATCGGAATCAGCCCCAGCATTTT
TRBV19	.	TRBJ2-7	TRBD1	CASSWTGGYHEQYF	TGTGCCAGTAGTTGGACAGGGGGCTACCACGAGCAGTACTTC
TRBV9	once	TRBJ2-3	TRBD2	CASSSRTSPNTDTQYF	TGTGCCAGCAGCTCCCGGACTAGTCCTAACACAGATACGCAGTATTTT
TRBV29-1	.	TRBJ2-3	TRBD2	CSALAGGTDTQYF	TGCAGCGCCTTAGCGGGAGGGACAGATACGCAGTATTTT
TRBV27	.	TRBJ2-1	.	CASSFPGSSYNEQFF	TGTGCCAGCAGTTTCCCAGGAAGCTCCTACAATGAGCAGTTCTTC
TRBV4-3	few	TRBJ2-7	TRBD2	CASSQDRGSGRLYEQYF	TGCGCCAGCAGCCAAGATCGTGGTAGCGGGAGACTCTACGAGCAGTACTTC
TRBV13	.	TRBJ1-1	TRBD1	CASSQRQGVNTEAFF	TGTGCCAGCAGCCAAAGACAGGGGGTGAACACTGAAGCTTTCTTT
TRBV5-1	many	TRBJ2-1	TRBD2	CASRETSGSDEQFF	TGCGCCAGCAGGGAGACTAGCGGGAGTGATGAGCAGTTCTTC
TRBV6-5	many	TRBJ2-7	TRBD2	CASATMTSGTHEQYF	TGTGCCAGCGCCACGATGACTAGCGGGACCCACGAGCAGTACTTC
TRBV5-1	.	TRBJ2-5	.	CASSDVEETQYF	TGCGCCAGCAGCGACGTGGAGGAGACCCAGTACTTC
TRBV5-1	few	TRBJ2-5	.	CASNLGQRETQYF	TGCGCCAGCAACCTAGGACAGCGGGAGACCCAGTACTTC
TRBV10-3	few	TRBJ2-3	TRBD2	CAAGKAGASTDTQYF	TGTGCCGCTGGAAAAGCGGGAGCCAGCACAGATACGCAGTATTTT
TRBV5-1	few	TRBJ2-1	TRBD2	CASSFGGSAYNEQFF	TGCGCCAGCAGCTTTGGCGGGAGCGCCTACAATGAGCAGTTCTTC
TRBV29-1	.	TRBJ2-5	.	CSVELQETQYF	TGCAGCGTTGAATTGCAAGAGACCCAGTACTTC
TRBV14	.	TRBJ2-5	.	CASSQDRGRVQETQYF	TGTGCCAGCAGCCAAGATCGTGGGAGAGTACAAGAGACCCAGTACTTC
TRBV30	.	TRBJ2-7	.	CAWIRTDSYEQYF	TGTGCCTGGATTAGGACGGATTCCTACGAGCAGTACTTC
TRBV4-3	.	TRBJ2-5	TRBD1	CASSQTGTGKGETQYF	TGCGCCAGCAGCCAAACCGGGACAGGGAAGGGGGAGACCCAGTACTTC
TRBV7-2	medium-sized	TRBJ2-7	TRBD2	CASSKGREFYEQYF	TGTGCCAGCAGCAAGGGGCGGGAGTTCTACGAGCAGTACTTC
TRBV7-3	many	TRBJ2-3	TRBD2	CASSSAPGLGKYDTQYF	TGTGCCAGCAGCTCCGCTCCGGGACTAGGGAAGTATGATACGCAGTATTTT
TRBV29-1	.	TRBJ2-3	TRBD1	CSVCRDRVADTQYF	TGCAGCGTCTGCCGGGACAGGGTCGCAGATACGCAGTATTTT
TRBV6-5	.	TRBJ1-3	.	CASRGTDISGNTIYF	TGTGCCAGCAGGGGTACGGATATCTCTGGAAACACCATATATTTT
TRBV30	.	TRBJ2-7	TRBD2	CAGHGTRGANEQYF	TGTGCCGGCCATGGGACTAGAGGGGCCAACGAGCAGTACTTC
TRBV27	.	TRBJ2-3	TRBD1	CAITPADREADTQYF	TGTGCCATTACCCCCGCCGACAGGGAAGCAGATACGCAGTATTTT
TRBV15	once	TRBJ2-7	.	CATSREQQASYEQYF	TGTGCCACCAGCAGAGAGCAGCAGGCTAGCTACGAGCAGTACTTC
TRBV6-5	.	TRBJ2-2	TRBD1	CASNLQGIGTGELFF	TGTGCCAGCAACTTACAGGGGATAGGGACCGGGGAGCTGTTTTTT
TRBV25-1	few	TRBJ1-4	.	CASSESRQTEKLFF	TGTGCCAGCAGTGAATCACGACAGACAGAAAAACTGTTTTTT
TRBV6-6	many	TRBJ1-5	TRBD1	CASRGQGDQPQHF	TGTGCCAGCAGGGGACAGGGGGATCAGCCCCAGCATTTT
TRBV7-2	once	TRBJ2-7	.	CASSSRTTVLNEQYF	TGTGCCAGCAGCTCCAGGACAACCGTACTTAACGAGCAGTACTTC
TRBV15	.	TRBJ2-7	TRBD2	CATSRLLAGADEQYF	TGTGCCACCAGCAGATTACTAGCGGGAGCAGACGAGCAGTACTTC
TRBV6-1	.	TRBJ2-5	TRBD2	CASSRQLAGETQYF	TGTGCCAGCAGTCGGCAACTAGCGGGAGAGACCCAGTACTTC
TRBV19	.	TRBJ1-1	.	CATKPTGNTEAFF	TGTGCCACCAAGCCGACAGGGAACACTGAAGCTTTCTTT
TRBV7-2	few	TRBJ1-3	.	CASRPGAEGNTIYF	TGTGCCAGCCGCCCAGGGGCAGAGGGAAACACCATATATTTT